This TCR beta chain originates from a study of circulating and synovial CD4+ cells in juvenile arthritis. Repertoires were generated with immunoSEQ multiplex PCR, while TCRdb's copy carries only in-frame clones and drops some. The sample contains 39,000 or so clones, 85% to 95% of which appear only once. The germline gives CDR1 KGHSH, CDR2 LQKENI. The CDR3 length is 14 residues. Losses at the gene ends were 4 bases for V and 6 bases for J; bases not matched to a gene: 6. The sequencing sample was made of CD4+ T cells from blood. This clonotype was sampled from a human donor with juvenile idiopathic arthritis. The chain links TRBV18 to TRBJ1-2; 9 bases line up with TRBD1. The CDR3 here is CASSLLDRGDGYTF. DNA of the CDR3: TGTGCCAGCTCACTGCTAGACAGGGGGGATGGCTACACCTTC.